This T cell receptor (beta chain) was captured in a study of response to subunit inactivated influenza vaccine. TCRdb reprocessed the RT-PCR reads via MiXCR and lists one record per CDR3 protein. Of 300,000 to 350,000 distinct CDR3 sequences listed, 20% to 25% were seen once; the top ten hold around 10%. This TCR was sampled from a man between 50 and 75 years old who received an inactivated influenza vaccine. The material was PBMCs from blood, obtained approximately 22 months after vaccination.

CDR3 sequence reads: CASSQPDRGQDEKLFF. CDR3 nucleotides: TGCGCCAGCAGCCAACCTGACAGGGGGCAAGATGAAAAACTGTTTTTT. V usage is TRBV4-1 and J usage is TRBJ1-4, with 10 bases lining up with TRBD1. The CDR3 spans 16 residues. CDR1 MGHRA and CDR2 YSYEKL come from the germline V gene. J lost 6 bases, V lost 2 bases, and 6 bases had no gene match.